The next 2 T cell receptor beta chains were all read from a single sample in a study of control samples from healthy donors and cancer patients (dated by TCRdb to the early 2020s). The library was made by the immunoSEQ multiplex PCR assay. Not all clones reach the TCRdb copy of this immuneACCESS table, which keeps in-frame sequences only. Checked studies attribute under half of the gap to unresolved V genes and leave the rest unexplained. Recorded for this sample are about 140,000 clones; about 89% of them occurred a single time. The ten largest clones represent approximately 7.2% of the sample. The specimen was blood. The receptors originated from a man younger than 30 in good health.

The genes are TRBV7-8 and TRBJ1-5, with TRBD1 as a possible D gene (6 bases). Trimming shortened V by 4 bases and J by 3 bases, and 13 bases separated the two germline ends. The CDR3 loop spans 15 amino acids. The germline gives CDR1 SGHVS, CDR2 FQNEAQ. CDR3 nucleotide sequence: TGTGCCAGCAGCTCCAGACAGGAGTACAATCAGCCCCAGCATTTT. Translating gives CASSSRQEYNQPQHF.

This chain uses TRBV9 with TRBJ2-5; 11 bases map to TRBD2. The junction had 7 bases not matched to a gene; V was cut back by 3 bases and J by 3 bases. From germline, CDR1 is SGDLS and CDR2 YYNGEE. CDR3 length: 16 residues. CDR3 residues: CASSADGTSGKETQYF. As DNA, the CDR3 is TGTGCCAGCAGCGCAGACGGGACTAGCGGAAAAGAGACCCAGTACTTC.